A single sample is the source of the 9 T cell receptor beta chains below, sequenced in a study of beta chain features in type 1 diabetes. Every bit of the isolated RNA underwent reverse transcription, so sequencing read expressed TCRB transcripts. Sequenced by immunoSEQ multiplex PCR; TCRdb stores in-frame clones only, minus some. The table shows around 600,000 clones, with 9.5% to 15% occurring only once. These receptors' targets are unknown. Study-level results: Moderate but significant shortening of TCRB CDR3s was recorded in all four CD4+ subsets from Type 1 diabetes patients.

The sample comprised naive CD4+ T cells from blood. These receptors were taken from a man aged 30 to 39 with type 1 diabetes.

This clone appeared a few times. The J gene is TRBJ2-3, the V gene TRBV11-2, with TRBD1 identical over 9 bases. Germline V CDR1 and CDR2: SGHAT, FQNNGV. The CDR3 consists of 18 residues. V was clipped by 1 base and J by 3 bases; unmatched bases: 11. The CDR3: CASSLGITGGGPTDTQYF. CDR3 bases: TGTGCCAGCAGCTTAGGAATCACAGGGGGCGGGCCTACAGATACGCAGTATTTT.

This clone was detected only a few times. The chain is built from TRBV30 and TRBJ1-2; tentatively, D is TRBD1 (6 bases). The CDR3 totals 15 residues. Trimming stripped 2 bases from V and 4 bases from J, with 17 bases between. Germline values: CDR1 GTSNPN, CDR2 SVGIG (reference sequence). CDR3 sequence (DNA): TGTGCCTGGAGTCAGGGACACCTTACTGCCTATGGCTACACCTTC. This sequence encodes CAWSQGHLTAYGYTF.

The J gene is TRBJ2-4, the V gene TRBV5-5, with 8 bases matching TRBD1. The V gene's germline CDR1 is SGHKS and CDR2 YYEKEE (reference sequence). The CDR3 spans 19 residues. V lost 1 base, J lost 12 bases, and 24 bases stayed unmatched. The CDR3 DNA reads TGTGCCAGCAGCTTGTCCAGTTTTATAGGGACAGGACAGGTCTATGCTCAGTACTTC. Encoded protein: CASSLSSFIGTGQVYAQYF.

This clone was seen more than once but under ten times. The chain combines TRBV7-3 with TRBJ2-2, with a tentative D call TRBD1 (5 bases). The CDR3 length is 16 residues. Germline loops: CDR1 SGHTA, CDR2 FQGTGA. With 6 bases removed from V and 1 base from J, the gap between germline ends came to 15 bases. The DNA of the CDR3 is TGTGCCAGCAGTCTATCGAATCAGGGGAACACCGGGGAGCTGTTTTTT. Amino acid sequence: CASSLSNQGNTGELFF.

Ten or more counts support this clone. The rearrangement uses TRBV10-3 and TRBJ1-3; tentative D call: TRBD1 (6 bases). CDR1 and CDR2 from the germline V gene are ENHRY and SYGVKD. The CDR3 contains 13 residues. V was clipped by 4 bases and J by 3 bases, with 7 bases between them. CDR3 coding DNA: TGTGCCATCAGTGGGACAGTTGGAAACACCATATATTTT. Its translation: CAISGTVGNTIYF.

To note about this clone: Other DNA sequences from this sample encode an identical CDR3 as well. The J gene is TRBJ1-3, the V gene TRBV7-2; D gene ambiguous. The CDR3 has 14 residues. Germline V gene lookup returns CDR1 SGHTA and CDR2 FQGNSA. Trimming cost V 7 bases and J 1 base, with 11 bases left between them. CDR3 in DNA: TGTGCCAGCACCCCGGGAGGTTCTGGAAACACCATATATTTT. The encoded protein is CASTPGGSGNTIYF.

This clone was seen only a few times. The CDR3 DNA is TGTGCCAGCAGTCCTAGCGGGGGTGACGGAGATACGCAGTATTTT. Its translation is CASSPSGGDGDTQYF. The chain combines TRBV27 with TRBJ2-3; 10 bases are a match to TRBD2. Germline CDR1 and CDR2: MNHEY and SMNVEV (reference sequence). Germline trimming cut 5 bases from V and 5 bases from J; bases unmatched to any gene: 7. The CDR3 is made up of 15 amino acids.

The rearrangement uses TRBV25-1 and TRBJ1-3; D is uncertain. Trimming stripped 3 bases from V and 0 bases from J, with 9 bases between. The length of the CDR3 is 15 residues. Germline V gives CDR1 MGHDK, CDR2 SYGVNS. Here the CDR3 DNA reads TGTGCCAGCAGTGACCGGACGGGCTCTGGAAACACCATATATTTT. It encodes CASSDRTGSGNTIYF.

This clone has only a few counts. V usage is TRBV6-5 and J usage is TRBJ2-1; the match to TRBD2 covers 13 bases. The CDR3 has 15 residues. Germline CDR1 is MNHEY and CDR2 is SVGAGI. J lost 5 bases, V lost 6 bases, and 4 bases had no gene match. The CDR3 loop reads CASSRLAGGDNEQFF. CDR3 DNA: TGTGCCAGCAGCCGACTAGCGGGGGGAGACAATGAGCAGTTCTTC.